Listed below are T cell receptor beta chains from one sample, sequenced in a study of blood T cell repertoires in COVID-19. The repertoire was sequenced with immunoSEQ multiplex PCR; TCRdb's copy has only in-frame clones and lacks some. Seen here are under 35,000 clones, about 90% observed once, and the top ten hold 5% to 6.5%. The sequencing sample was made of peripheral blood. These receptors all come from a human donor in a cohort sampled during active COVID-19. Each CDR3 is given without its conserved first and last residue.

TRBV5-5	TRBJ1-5	ASSLGRPHRVPNQPQH
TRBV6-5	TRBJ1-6	ASSYKGMNSPLH
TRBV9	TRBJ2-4	ASSPHRGRENIQY
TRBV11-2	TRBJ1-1	ASSLGPNTEAF
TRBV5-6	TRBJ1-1	ASRWTGEAEAF
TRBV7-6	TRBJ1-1	ASSLAGVTEAF
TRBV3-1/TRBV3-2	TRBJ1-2	ASSHRGWNGYT
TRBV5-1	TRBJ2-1	ASSAGLAGAAATYNEQF
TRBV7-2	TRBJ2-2	ASSLGNGGELF
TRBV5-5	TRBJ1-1	ASSPVFKEAF
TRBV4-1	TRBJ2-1	ASSQDGGLVYEQF
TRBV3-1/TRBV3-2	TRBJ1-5	ASSPSSPGPQH
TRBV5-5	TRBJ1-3	ASSLAFATGAGNTIY
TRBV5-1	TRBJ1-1	ASSPPGGENTEAF
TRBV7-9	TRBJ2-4	ASSLGATGGGNIQY
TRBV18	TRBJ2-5	ASSPGLSSGKTQY
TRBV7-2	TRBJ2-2	ASSLISGGNTGELF
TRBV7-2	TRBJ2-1	ASSLVAGVANEQF
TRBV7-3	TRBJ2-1	ASSLNSGRVNEQF
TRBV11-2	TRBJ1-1	ASSSGVNTEAF
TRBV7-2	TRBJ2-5	ASSWGVVQETQY
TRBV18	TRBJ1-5	ASSPLTGSVNQPQH
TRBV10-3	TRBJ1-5	AISESDSGNQPQH
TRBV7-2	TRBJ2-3	ASSVQGTISTDTQY
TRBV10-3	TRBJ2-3	AINGRGLGDTQY
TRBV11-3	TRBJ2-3	ASSSGLVADTQY
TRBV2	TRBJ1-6	ASLNPRNSPLH
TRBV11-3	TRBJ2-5	ASSSGVGVAETQY
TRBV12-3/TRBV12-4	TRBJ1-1	ASRSNLNTEAF
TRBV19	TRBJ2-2	ASKSGGRSNTGELF
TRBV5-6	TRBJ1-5	ASSWGSDREH
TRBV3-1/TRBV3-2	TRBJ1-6	ASGRVPTSSPLH
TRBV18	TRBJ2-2	ASSPSPGGPGELF
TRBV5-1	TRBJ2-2	ASSPTGGWELF
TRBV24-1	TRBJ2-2	ATSDLPTGVNTGELF
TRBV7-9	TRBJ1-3	ASSLWGAGNTIY
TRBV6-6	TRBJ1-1	ASSLGQAEAF
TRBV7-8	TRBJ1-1	ASSSTSNRVGAF
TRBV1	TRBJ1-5	TSSQTDRGSNQPQH
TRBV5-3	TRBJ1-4	ARSLELDSEEEKLF
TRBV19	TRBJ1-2	ASSIPSGGFYGYT
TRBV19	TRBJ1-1	ASSVSRTGKNTEAF